These 9 T cell receptor beta chains came from one sample sequenced in a study of T cells in Graves' hyperthyroidism and ophthalmopathy. There were TCR beta CDR3 regions amplified from RNA transcripts. A first-round RT-PCR of the TCR CDR3 used the HTBI primer set. TCRdb used MiXCR to reprocess the multiplex PCR reads, holding one entry per CDR3 protein. This table holds 450,000 to 700,000 distinct CDR3 sequences, 46% found once. What was sequenced was peripheral blood or thyroid tissue (not recorded which). These TCRs come from an adult woman with Graves' disease, either hyperthyroidism or ophthalmopathy (not recorded which).

This clonotype was recorded at least ten times. This rearrangement joins TRBV20-1 to TRBJ2-7; 9 positions agree with TRBD2. Germline V gene sequence: CDR1 DFQATT, CDR2 SNEGSKA (reference sequence). The CDR3 covers 18 residues. The V segment lost 1 base and the J segment 2 bases; nucleotides outside the gene matches: 15. The CDR3 loop is CSARGKPAASGIPYEQYF. The CDR3 bases are TGCAGTGCTAGAGGTAAACCAGCGGCTAGCGGGATCCCCTACGAGCAGTACTTC.

At least ten counts were recorded for this clonotype. The chain has TRBV4-1 and TRBJ1-1; the D is unclear. Germline assignment: CDR1 MGHRA and CDR2 YSYEKL. Trimming stripped 10 bases from V and 5 bases from J, with 20 bases between. The CDR3 is 14 residues long. The CDR3 DNA is TGCGCCACCTCAAGTTCCCACGGGAAGACTGAAGCTTTCTTT. As protein: CATSSSHGKTEAFF.

This clonotype came up many times. The rearrangement uses TRBV7-8 and TRBJ1-5; D call uncertain. V lost 5 bases to trimming and J lost 5 bases, with 10 bases between them. Germline CDR1 reads SGHVS; CDR2 reads FQNEAQ. The CDR3 is 13 residues long. CDR3 bases: TGTGCCAGCAGCCGGCGATTCGATCAGCCCCAGCATTTT. Translating it yields CASSRRFDQPQHF.

This clonotype was found many times. J is TRBJ2-5 and V is TRBV27, with D tentatively TRBD1 (5 bases). Trimming removed 0 bases at V and 5 bases at J, with 7 bases between. Germline V gives CDR1 MNHEY, CDR2 SMNVEV (reference sequence). The CDR3 is 13 amino acids. CDR3 protein: CASSLSWGETQYF. In DNA, the CDR3 is TGTGCCAGCAGTTTATCGTGGGGCGAGACCCAGTACTTC.

The chain has TRBV7-8 and TRBJ2-7; D remains unclear. The V gene's germline CDR1 is SGHVS and CDR2 FQNEAQ. This CDR3 is 14 amino acids long. The ends were cut back, 5 bases at V and 6 bases at J, with 17 bases in the middle. The CDR3 reads CASSQGPNPSEQYF. The CDR3 DNA sequence: TGTGCCAGCAGCCAAGGGCCTAACCCCTCCGAGCAGTACTTC.

Comment on this clonotype: Given a much more abundant clone one base away, this may be a read error. V usage is TRBV7-9 and J usage is TRBJ2-2; D is undetermined. The CDR3 is 15 residues long. Germline V gene data show CDR1 as SEHNR and CDR2 as FQNEAQ (reference sequence). The CDR3 sequence: CAGSFFSVSTGELFF. In DNA form, the CDR3 reads TGTGCCGGCAGCTTCTTTTCAGTCTCCACCGGGGAGCTGTTTTTT. The whole variable domain, filled in from reference TRBV7-9 and TRBJ2-2, reads DTGVSQNPRHKITKRGQNVTFRCDPISEHNRLYWYRQTLGQGPEFLTYFQNEAQLEKSRLLSDRFSAERPKGSFSTLEIQRTEQGDSAMYLCAGSFFSVSTGELFFGEGSRLTVL.

This clonotype showed up many times. The V gene is TRBV6-4, the J gene TRBJ2-2; 7 bases are shared with TRBD1. The length of the CDR3 is 14 residues. V was pared by 6 bases and J by 3 bases, with 4 bases of the junction left unmatched. Germline values: CDR1 MRHNA, CDR2 SNTAGT. As DNA, the CDR3 is TGTGCCAGCAGAAGGACAGGCGACACCGGGGAGCTGTTTTTT. Translation: CASRRTGDTGELFF.

The chain joins TRBV5-1 to TRBJ1-6; D unclear. V lost 1 base and J lost 13, with 12 bases in between. The CDR3 has 13 amino acids. CDR1 SGHRS and CDR2 YFSETQ come from the germline V gene. CDR3 in DNA: TGCGCCAGCAGCTTGACAGACAATTTGCCCCTCCACTTT. Its protein is CASSLTDNLPLHF. The full variable domain, its missing parts supplied by reference TRBV5-1 and TRBJ1-6, is KAGVTQTPRYLIKTRGQQVTLSCSPISGHRSVSWYQQTPGQGLQFLFEYFSETQRNKGNFPGRFSGRQFSNSRSEMNVSTLELGDSALYLCASSLTDNLPLHFGNGTRLTVT.

This clonotype was counted once. The chain combines TRBV6-2 or TRBV6-3 with TRBJ1-1; D is possibly TRBD1 (6 bases). Trimming pared 4 bases from V and 5 bases from J, leaving 23 bases between. CDR1 is MNHEY, CDR2 SVGEGT, per germline. The CDR3 sequence is 17 residues long. The CDR3 here is CASSFLQGLAFGTEAFF. DNA for the CDR3: TGTGCCAGCAGTTTCCTACAGGGATTGGCGTTTGGGACTGAAGCTTTCTTT.